One and the same sample provided the 25 T cell receptor beta chains below, sequenced in a study of cytomegalovirus exposure and HLA in healthy donors. Sequenced by immunoSEQ multiplex PCR; TCRdb stores in-frame clones only, minus some. The repertoire has 190,000 or so clones, about 80% of them found once; the top ten carry roughly 2.8%. The sequenced material came from PBMCs. The receptors stem from a woman aged 18-30 years in good health and CMV-seropositive.

The genes are TRBV6-5 and TRBJ2-7; 9 nucleotides align to TRBD1. Per the germline V gene, CDR1 is MNHEY and CDR2 is SVGAGI. The CDR3 consists of 14 residues. V trimming: 6 bases; J trimming: 2 bases; junction bases outside the gene matches: 5. CDR3: CASRKDRGAYEQYF. DNA for the CDR3: TGTGCCAGCAGGAAGGACAGGGGCGCCTACGAGCAGTACTTC.

V and J are TRBV7-3 and TRBJ2-5, with D tentatively TRBD1 (7 bases). V lost 5 bases to trimming and J lost 14 bases, with 27 bases between them. Germline V lookup: CDR1 SGHTA, CDR2 FQGTGA. The CDR3 runs to 15 residues. The CDR3 sequence: CASSIGSGLGGAAYF. The DNA of the CDR3 is TGTGCCAGCAGCATAGGAAGCGGGTTAGGGGGCGCCGCCTACTTC. Full variable domain (remainder filled in from reference TRBV7-3 and TRBJ2-5): GAGVSQTPSNKVTEKGKYVELRCDPISGHTALYWYRQSLGQGPEFLIYFQGTGAADDSGLPNDRFFAVRPEGSVSTLKIQRTERGDSAVYLCASSIGSGLGGAAYFGPGTRLLVL.

This clone was seen only a few times. The chain carries TRBV2 and TRBJ1-5, with D perhaps matching TRBD1 (6 bases). CDR1 is SNHLY and CDR2 is FYNNEI in the germline V gene. The CDR3 sequence is 13 residues long. V was cut by 10 bases and J by 6 bases, with 16 bases left in between. CDR3 sequence (DNA): TGTGCCACAGGGGTTACTGTGGCTCAGCCCCAGCATTTT. Amino acids: CATGVTVAQPQHF.

As for this clone: Germline is not matched at one junction end, which may reflect a read error. At the DNA level, this CDR3 is encoded by other sequences in the same sample as well. The chain recombines TRBV7-2 with TRBJ2-1; 12 bases map to TRBD2. This CDR3 is 14 amino acids long. CDR1 and CDR2 (germline): SGHTA, FQGNSA. CDR3 nucleotide sequence: TGTGCCAGCAGCCTAGCGGGGGGGCGGAATGAGCAGTTCTTC. Amino acids: CASSLAGGRNEQFF.

This chain joins TRBV7-8 and TRBJ2-7; TRBD1 agrees at 7 bases. Looked up from germline, CDR1 is SGHVS and CDR2 is FQNEAQ. Trimming removed 6 bases from V and 4 bases from J; junction bases left unmatched: 9. The CDR3 extends over 14 amino acids. The CDR3 DNA follows: TGTGCCAGCAGTCTCGACAGGGCTCGATACGAGCAGTACTTC. Its protein is CASSLDRARYEQYF.

The chain carries TRBV25-1 and TRBJ2-5; 7 bases are a match to TRBD1. J was trimmed by 1 base and V by 8 bases; bases with no gene match: 7. The CDR3 totals 14 residues. Germline CDR1 is MGHDK and CDR2 is SYGVNS. CDR3 sequence reads: CASSRRGLQETQYF. Written as DNA, the CDR3 is TGTGCCAGCTCCCGAAGGGGGCTCCAAGAGACCCAGTACTTC.

For the CDR3, the DNA is TGCGCCAGCAGCCCCGGACTAGCGGGGGGCCCGAGCACAGATACGCAGTATTTT. This codes for CASSPGLAGGPSTDTQYF. The chain combines TRBV5-1 with TRBJ2-3; 14 bases line up with TRBD2. Germline V gene sequence: CDR1 SGHRS, CDR2 YFSETQ. This CDR3 has 18 residues. With 4 bases clipped from V and 0 bases from J, the junction kept 7 bases outside the gene matches.

This clone was counted many times. V and J are TRBV6-1 and TRBJ2-5, with 11 bases that match TRBD2. The CDR3 totals 16 residues. J lost 7 bases, V lost 2 bases, and 9 bases had no gene match. Germline assignment: CDR1 MNHNS and CDR2 SASEGT. The CDR3 DNA reads as TGTGCCAGCAGTGAAACAGAGGGTAGCGGGGGGGTGACCCAGTACTTC. This gives the protein CASSETEGSGGVTQYF.

The chain combines TRBV4-1 with TRBJ1-2; no reliable D call. Germline V gene sequence: CDR1 MGHRA, CDR2 YSYEKL. The CDR3 covers 12 residues. Trimming shortened V by 1 base and J by 6 bases, and 6 bases separated the two germline ends. In nucleotides, the CDR3 is TGCGCCAGCAGCCAAGTCGGGGATGGCTACACCTTC. Translating gives CASSQVGDGYTF.

The rearrangement uses TRBV4-1 and TRBJ1-2; TRBD1 agrees at 10 bases. The CDR3 spans 15 residues. J gave up 7 bases and V 1 base, and 6 bases lay outside the gene matches. Per the germline V gene, CDR1 is MGHRA and CDR2 is YSYEKL. The CDR3 nucleotides are TGCGCCAGCAGCCAAGGGACAGGGGGAAGTGTTGGCTACACCTTC. Protein: CASSQGTGGSVGYTF.

The chain uses TRBV5-1 and TRBJ1-2; possibly TRBD1 for D (5 bases). V lost 2 bases and J lost 8, with 16 bases in between. The CDR3 totals 14 residues. Germline V gene data show CDR1 as SGHRS and CDR2 as YFSETQ. This CDR3 is CASSLGWGAEGYTF. CDR3 coding DNA: TGCGCCAGCAGCTTAGGGTGGGGCGCCGAAGGCTACACCTTC.

The V call is TRBV5-1, the J call TRBJ2-3; no definite D call. This CDR3 region has 14 residues. The germline gives CDR1 SGHRS, CDR2 YFSETQ. V shed 4 bases and J shed 3 bases, with 12 bases lying between them. This chain's CDR3 is CASSLDQATDTQYF. CDR3 nucleotides: TGCGCCAGCAGCCTCGATCAGGCTACAGATACGCAGTATTTT.

This chain uses TRBV6-5 with TRBJ1-1; D unclear. This CDR3 has 15 residues. V lost 6 bases to trimming and J lost 4 bases, with 18 bases between them. The germline gives CDR1 MNHEY, CDR2 SVGAGI. The CDR3 DNA is TGTGCCAGCAGACGGGTCCCGGAAGGGAGCACTGAAGCTTTCTTT. It yields the protein CASRRVPEGSTEAFF.

This clone was seen a handful of times. V is TRBV2 and J is TRBJ1-2; no clear D gene. The CDR3 runs to 11 residues. The germline CDR1 and CDR2 sequences are SNHLY and FYNNEI. V dropped 6 bases and J dropped 5 bases, with 7 bases sitting between them. In DNA, the CDR3 is TGTGCCAGCAGGGGAGGGTATGGCTACACCTTC. Amino acids: CASRGGYGYTF.

The chain combines TRBV5-5 with TRBJ2-1; TRBD1 matches at 10 bases. This CDR3 spans 15 amino acids. Looked up from germline, CDR1 is SGHKS and CDR2 is YYEKEE (reference sequence). V lost 0 bases to trimming and J lost 7 bases; unmatched junction nucleotides: 4. The CDR3 DNA sequence: TGTGCCAGCAGCTTGGAGGGACAGGGGCGGAATGAGCAGTTCTTC. It encodes CASSLEGQGRNEQFF.

This sequence joins TRBV4-3 and TRBJ2-3; 11 bases align to TRBD2. This CDR3 has 16 residues. With V trimmed by 5 bases and J by 0 bases, 4 bases remained unmatched. CDR1 and CDR2 (germline): LGHNA, YSLEER. The CDR3 nucleotides are TGCGCCAGCAGCGCAGTAGCGGGGGGGAGCACAGATACGCAGTATTTT. Translated, it gives CASSAVAGGSTDTQYF.

The gene calls are TRBV5-1 and TRBJ1-2; 12 bases map to TRBD1. Trimming cost V 1 base and J 8 bases; bases outside gene matches: 3. Germline-derived CDR1 and CDR2 are SGHRS and YFSETQ. The CDR3 totals 14 residues. CDR3 region: CASSLTGTGGGYTF. The CDR3, as DNA: TGCGCCAGCAGCTTGACCGGGACAGGGGGCGGCTACACCTTC. Full variable domain (rest looked up from reference TRBV5-1 and TRBJ1-2): KAGVTQTPRYLIKTRGQQVTLSCSPISGHRSVSWYQQTPGQGLQFLFEYFSETQRNKGNFPGRFSGRQFSNSRSEMNVSTLELGDSALYLCASSLTGTGGGYTFGSGTRLTVV.

This chain connects TRBV29-1 to TRBJ2-1; 9 bases are shared with TRBD2. The ends lost 6 bases at V and 2 bases at J; junction bases unmatched: 5. CDR1 is SQVTM, CDR2 ANQGSEA, per germline. The CDR3 is made up of 14 amino acids. CDR3 region: CSVEPSGAYNEQFF. The CDR3 coding sequence is TGCAGCGTGGAGCCTAGCGGGGCCTACAATGAGCAGTTCTTC.

There are many counts of this clone. The chain combines TRBV27 with TRBJ1-2; 7 bases line up with TRBD1. CDR3 size: 13 residues. Germline lookup yields CDR1 MNHEY and CDR2 SMNVEV (reference sequence). Germline trimming cut 2 bases from V and 5 bases from J; bases unmatched to any gene: 2. The chain's CDR3 is CASSLAGGYGYTF. In DNA, the CDR3 is TGTGCCAGCAGTTTAGCAGGGGGTTATGGCTACACCTTC.

This chain connects TRBV2 to TRBJ1-2, with TRBD1 as a possible D gene (5 bases). This CDR3 region has 13 residues. Germline assignment: CDR1 SNHLY and CDR2 FYNNEI. The V gene lost 3 bases and the J gene lost 6 bases, with 11 bases spanning the gap. CDR3 sequence: CASSDQGHHGYTF. CDR3 DNA: TGTGCCAGCAGTGATCAAGGACACCATGGCTACACCTTC.

The chain combines TRBV2 with TRBJ2-3; D gene uncertain. This CDR3 is 12 amino acids long. Germline CDR1 SNHLY, CDR2 FYNNEI. V was clipped by 4 bases and J by 2 bases, with 4 bases between them. The CDR3 coding sequence is TGTGCCAGCAGTGCGGTCACAGATACGCAGTATTTT. The encoded protein is CASSAVTDTQYF.

V is TRBV19 and J is TRBJ2-7; the match to TRBD2 covers 8 bases. The CDR3 runs 15 residues. The V and J ends lost 5 bases and 0 bases, in that order; junction bases with no gene match: 6. Germline V gene sequence: CDR1 LNHDA, CDR2 SQIVND (reference sequence). DNA of the CDR3: TGTGCCAGTAGTCCAATAGCGGGGAGCTCCTACGAGCAGTACTTC. Its translation: CASSPIAGSSYEQYF. Drawing the rest from reference TRBV19 and TRBJ2-7, the complete variable domain is DGGITQSPKYLFRKEGQNVTLSCEQNLNHDAMYWYRQDPGQGLRLIYYSQIVNDFQKGDIAEGYSVSREKKESFPLTVTSAQKNPTAFYLCASSPIAGSSYEQYFGPGTRLTVT.

The J gene is TRBJ2-7, the V gene TRBV2; perhaps TRBD2 as D (5 bases). The V end lost 8 bases, the J end lost 6 bases, and 14 bases lay between the germline ends. In germline, CDR1 is SNHLY, CDR2 FYNNEI. CDR3 size: 12 residues. CDR3 coding DNA: TGTGCCAGCCGGACTCTAGCTGTCGAGCAGTACTTC. This codes for CASRTLAVEQYF. Combining the CDR3 with reference TRBV2 and TRBJ2-7 gives the whole variable domain EPEVTQTPSHQVTQMGQEVILRCVPISNHLYFYWYRQILGQKVEFLVSFYNNEISEKSEIFDDQFSVERPDGSNFTLKIRSTKLEDSAMYFCASRTLAVEQYFGPGTRLTVT.

The V and J genes are TRBV5-6 and TRBJ2-5; 7 bases line up with TRBD1. The germline V gene has CDR1 SGHDT and CDR2 YYEEEE. The V and J ends lost 6 bases and 5 bases, in that order; junction bases with no gene match: 7. The length of the CDR3 is 13 residues. This CDR3 reads CASTEGARETQYF. CDR3 coding DNA: TGTGCCAGCACCGAGGGGGCGCGGGAGACCCAGTACTTC.

The chain carries TRBV4-2 and TRBJ1-2; possible D gene TRBD1, 6 bases. V shed 1 base and J shed 8 bases, with 14 bases lying between them. Germline V gives CDR1 LGHNA, CDR2 YNFKEQ. This CDR3 is built from 14 residues. CDR3 region: CASSQAGAGVGYTF. The CDR3 DNA follows: TGTGCCAGCAGCCAAGCAGGGGCAGGGGTCGGCTACACCTTC.